The entry below gives a single T cell receptor beta chain sequence along with its context. Its antigen is currently unknown. The data originate from a study of T cell responses to AZD1222 COVID-19 vaccine. General study findings and limits: Every sample of the repertoires postdated the peak T cell response.

CDR1 is SNHLY and CDR2 is FYNNEI in the germline V gene. CDR3 size: 10 residues. Deletions cut 9 bases from V and 3 bases from J, with 4 bases between. Assay: immunoSEQ multiplex PCR; the TCRdb copy retains only in-frame clones and omits some. This table has 120,000 or so clones, around 91% appearing once. The rearrangement joins TRBV2 to TRBJ2-3; D is undetermined. This TCR came from an adult in good health. This specimen was peripheral blood, taken on day 0 of AZD1222 vaccination. The CDR3 reads CARETDTQYF. In nucleotides, the CDR3 is TGTGCCAGAGAAACAGATACGCAGTATTTT. Variable domain in full (rest from reference TRBV2 and TRBJ2-3): EPEVTQTPSHQVTQMGQEVILRCVPISNHLYFYWYRQILGQKVEFLVSFYNNEISEKSEIFDDQFSVERPDGSNFTLKIRSTKLEDSAMYFCARETDTQYFGPGTRLTVL.